The 32 T cell receptor beta chains presented below share a single source sample, sequenced in a study of Ad26.COV2.S vaccination and SARS-CoV-2 variants. Profiling relied on immunoSEQ multiplex PCR, and the TCRdb table lists in-frame clones only, not all of them. Among hundreds of thousands of clones listed, around 92% were seen once. Treatment of the sample: roughly 19 received Ad26.COV2.S at low or high dose, single or two shots; about 5 received placebo; per-sample allocation not given. Sampling was done on day 63 after the first vaccine or placebo injection. The sequenced sample was peripheral blood, obtained in a trial of Ad26.COV2.S vaccine versus placebo. Receptors were obtained from a person aged 18-65 years who received the Ad26.COV2.S COVID-19 vaccine or a placebo.

This clone was seen a few times. V usage is TRBV19 and J usage is TRBJ1-4; tentative D call: TRBD1 (6 bases). Germline CDR1 and CDR2: LNHDA and SQIVND (reference sequence). CDR3 length: 15 residues. Trimming took 6 bases from V and 7 from J, leaving 18 bases between them. The CDR3 spells CASSETGTSGEKLFF. CDR3 sequence (DNA): TGTGCCAGTAGCGAGACCGGGACATCTGGTGAAAAACTGTTTTTT.

V gene TRBV24-1 combines with J gene TRBJ2-1; unclear D gene. The CDR3 covers 16 residues. Trimming stripped 5 bases from V and 0 bases from J, with 13 bases between. CDR1 and CDR2 from the germline V gene are KGHDR and SFDVKD. CDR3 DNA: TGTGCCACCAGTGCTAAGGACCCGAGCTCCTACAATGAGCAGTTCTTC. It yields the protein CATSAKDPSSYNEQFF.

V usage is TRBV9 and J usage is TRBJ1-4; D is unresolved. V was pared by 1 base and J by 5 bases, with 6 bases between. The germline gives CDR1 SGDLS, CDR2 YYNGEE. The CDR3 runs to 13 residues. The DNA of the CDR3 is TGTGCCAGCAGCGTACGCCCAAATGAAAAACTGTTTTTT. This translates into CASSVRPNEKLFF.

The V call is TRBV29-1, the J call TRBJ2-1; perhaps TRBD2 as D (6 bases). The V and J ends lost 3 bases and 2 bases respectively, with 17 bases between them. Germline CDR1 SQVTM, CDR2 ANQGSEA. This CDR3 has 16 residues. The chain's CDR3 is CSVELVADSAYNEQFF. CDR3 DNA: TGCAGCGTTGAGCTTGTAGCGGACTCGGCCTACAATGAGCAGTTCTTC.

The chain carries TRBV29-1 and TRBJ2-7; 8 bases are a match to TRBD2. The CDR3 is 15 residues long. CDR1 is SQVTM and CDR2 is ANQGSEA in the germline V gene. Losses at the gene ends were 0 bases for V and 2 bases for J; bases not matched to a gene: 6. Here the CDR3 reads CSVEDHSGGTYEQYF. CDR3 DNA sequence: TGCAGCGTTGAAGATCACAGCGGGGGAACCTACGAGCAGTACTTC.

V usage is TRBV7-9 and J usage is TRBJ2-5; TRBD1 agrees at 7 bases. The germline V gene encodes CDR1 SEHNR and CDR2 FQNEAQ (reference sequence). This CDR3 spans 11 amino acids. The V and J ends lost 6 bases and 9 bases, in that order; junction bases with no gene match: 4. In nucleotides, the CDR3 is TGTGCCAGCAGTCGTCAGGGGGCCCAGTACTTC. Protein: CASSRQGAQYF.

The chain recombines TRBV3-1 (or the pseudogene TRBV3-2) with TRBJ1-4, with D perhaps TRBD1 (6 bases). CDR3 length: 15 residues. V was shortened by 4 bases and J by 4 bases, with 13 bases between the two germline ends. From germline, CDR1 is LGHDT and CDR2 YNNKEL (reference sequence). CDR3 region: CASSPSRGSNEKLFF. The DNA of the CDR3 is TGTGCCAGCAGCCCTTCTAGGGGGAGTAATGAAAAACTGTTTTTT.

The chain couples TRBV3-1 (or the pseudogene TRBV3-2) to TRBJ1-3, with D tentatively TRBD1 (6 bases). The CDR3 loop spans 15 amino acids. Germline loops: CDR1 LGHDT, CDR2 YNNKEL (reference sequence). The V and J ends lost 1 base and 4 bases respectively, with 11 bases between them. CDR3 bases: TGTGCCAGCAGCCAAGGTCCAGGGACAGGAAACACCATATATTTT. It specifies CASSQGPGTGNTIYF.

The rearrangement links TRBV27 to TRBJ2-1; 8 bases map to TRBD1. The CDR3 is 14 residues long. V shed 6 bases and J 5 bases; nucleotides not matched to a gene: 6. The germline V gene encodes CDR1 MNHEY and CDR2 SMNVEV (reference sequence). CDR3 region: CASSGQGYHNEQFF. The CDR3, as DNA: TGTGCCAGCAGCGGACAGGGTTACCACAATGAGCAGTTCTTC.

V is TRBV19 and J is TRBJ2-7; TRBD2 aligns across 10 bases. The V gene end was trimmed by 3 bases and the J gene end by 6 bases; junction bases not matched to a gene: 8. The CDR3 totals 15 residues. Germline V gives CDR1 LNHDA, CDR2 SQIVND (reference sequence). CDR3 nucleotides: TGTGCCAGTAGTATGACCAGCGGGGGGGCGGCCGAGCAGTACTTC. Amino acids: CASSMTSGGAAEQYF. The full variable domain, rest sourced from reference TRBV19 and TRBJ2-7, is DGGITQSPKYLFRKEGQNVTLSCEQNLNHDAMYWYRQDPGQGLRLIYYSQIVNDFQKGDIAEGYSVSREKKESFPLTVTSAQKNPTAFYLCASSMTSGGAAEQYFGPGTRLTVT.

The chain recombines TRBV15 with TRBJ1-1, with 8 bases fitting TRBD1. Germline values: CDR1 LNHNV, CDR2 YYDKDF (reference sequence). The V segment lost 5 bases and the J segment 0 bases; nucleotides outside the gene matches: 8. The CDR3 is made up of 16 amino acids. In nucleotides, the CDR3 is TGTGCCACCAGCTCAGGACAGGGACGCATGAACACTGAAGCTTTCTTT. Translation: CATSSGQGRMNTEAFF. Looking up the rest from reference TRBV15 and TRBJ1-1 gives the full variable domain: DAMVIQNPRYQVTQFGKPVTLSCSQTLNHNVMYWYQQKSSQAPKLLFHYYDKDFNNEADTPDNFQSRRPNTSFCFLDIRSPGLGDTAMYLCATSSGQGRMNTEAFFGQGTRLTVV.

This chain links TRBV6-5 with TRBJ2-7, with D possibly being TRBD1 (5 bases). The germline V gene has CDR1 MNHEY and CDR2 SVGAGI. V was shortened by 3 bases and J by 0 bases, with 12 bases between the two germline ends. CDR3 length: 15 residues. The CDR3 DNA is TGTGCCAGCAGTTATTCAGGGTCCCTCTCCTACGAGCAGTACTTC. As protein: CASSYSGSLSYEQYF.

Points on this clone: Other DNA sequences of this sample code for an identical CDR3. As DNA, the CDR3 is TGTGCCAGCATTGGCAGGGGGCGAGAGACCCAGTACTTC. As protein: CASIGRGRETQYF. This sequence joins TRBV2 and TRBJ2-5, with TRBD1 identical over 8 bases. CDR3 size: 13 residues. After removal of 7 bases from V and 4 bases from J, the junction contained 5 bases not matched to a gene. The V gene's germline CDR1 is SNHLY and CDR2 FYNNEI. The full variable domain, rest sourced from reference TRBV2 and TRBJ2-5, is EPEVTQTPSHQVTQMGQEVILRCVPISNHLYFYWYRQILGQKVEFLVSFYNNEISEKSEIFDDQFSVERPDGSNFTLKIRSTKLEDSAMYFCASIGRGRETQYFGPGTRLLVL.

The chain uses TRBV18 and TRBJ1-4; D gene ambiguous. The V gene's germline CDR1 is KGHSH and CDR2 LQKENI. V was clipped by 3 bases and J by 6 bases, with 8 bases between them. CDR3 length: 13 amino acids. CDR3 nucleotide sequence: TGTGCCAGCTCACCGAGGAATCATGAAAAACTGTTTTTT. Its translation: CASSPRNHEKLFF.

The chain combines TRBV6-5 with TRBJ2-1; 13 bases map to TRBD2. Trimming cost V 6 bases and J 9 bases; bases outside gene matches: 2. The germline V gene encodes CDR1 MNHEY and CDR2 SVGAGI. The length of the CDR3 is 13 residues. The chain's CDR3 is CASRLAGGPEQFF. The CDR3 DNA reads as TGTGCCAGCAGACTAGCGGGGGGGCCTGAGCAGTTCTTC.

CDR3 residues: CASSLRDTGELFF. Written as DNA, the CDR3 is TGCGCCAGCAGCTTGAGGGACACCGGGGAGCTGTTTTTT. The gene calls are TRBV5-1 and TRBJ2-2; no reliable D call. With 1 base removed from V and 3 bases from J, the gap between germline ends came to 4 bases. CDR3 length equals 13 residues. CDR1 and CDR2 (germline): SGHRS, YFSETQ.

This chain uses TRBV25-1 with TRBJ1-6; 8 nucleotides line up with TRBD1. The V segment lost 7 bases and the J segment 5 bases; nucleotides outside the gene matches: 7. The CDR3 is 15 amino acids. Germline V CDR1 and CDR2: MGHDK, SYGVNS. Here the CDR3 reads CASIPTGVHNSPLHF. CDR3 in DNA: TGTGCCAGCATCCCGACAGGGGTCCATAATTCACCCCTCCACTTT.

The chain employs TRBV5-6 and TRBJ2-5; D is tentatively TRBD1 or TRBD2 (6 bases each). V was cut by 1 base and J by 4 bases, with 14 bases left in between. The CDR3 consists of 15 residues. The germline V gene has CDR1 SGHDT and CDR2 YYEEEE. In DNA, the CDR3 is TGTGCCAGCAGCTTGTCGCGGGGCAGGGGAGAGACCCAGTACTTC. This gives the protein CASSLSRGRGETQYF.

The V gene is TRBV4-2, the J gene TRBJ2-7; TRBD2 aligns across 9 bases. CDR1 and CDR2 (germline): LGHNA, YNFKEQ. Germline trimming cut 0 bases from V and 2 bases from J; bases unmatched to any gene: 14. This CDR3 is 19 amino acids long. The CDR3 nucleotides are TGTGCCAGCAGCCAAGATACGGCTAGCGGGACCACCCGTACCTACGAGCAGTACTTC. This translates into CASSQDTASGTTRTYEQYF.

This chain joins TRBV12-3 or TRBV12-4 and TRBJ1-5; D call uncertain. The CDR3 runs to 12 residues. V shed 6 bases and J shed 3 bases, with 6 bases lying between them. The CDR3 sequence: CASSTDNQPQHF. The CDR3 nucleotides are TGTGCCAGCAGCACAGACAATCAGCCCCAGCATTTT.

This chain uses TRBV6-5 with TRBJ2-6; unclear D gene. CDR3 length equals 15 residues. V was pared by 6 bases and J by 4 bases, with 13 bases between. In germline, CDR1 is MNHEY, CDR2 SVGAGI. The CDR3: CASRTLPSGANVLTF. The DNA of the CDR3 is TGTGCCAGCAGGACACTCCCGTCGGGGGCCAACGTCCTGACTTTC.

This rearrangement joins TRBV9 to TRBJ2-3; TRBD1 might be the D (6 bases). The ends were cut back, 0 bases at V and 0 bases at J, with 11 bases in the middle. CDR3 length: 16 amino acids. Germline V CDR1 and CDR2: SGDLS, YYNGEE. The CDR3 loop reads CASSVGTVPSTDTQYF. In nucleotides, the CDR3 is TGTGCCAGCAGCGTAGGGACAGTACCTAGCACAGATACGCAGTATTTT.

The CDR3 reads CASSPRGQGISETQYF. The CDR3 DNA sequence: TGTGCCAGCAGCCCCAGGGGACAGGGTATTTCAGAGACCCAGTACTTC. The rearrangement links TRBV7-3 to TRBJ2-5; 9 nucleotides line up with TRBD1. V shed 5 bases, J shed 4 bases, and the junction held 11 bases outside the gene matches. Germline lookup yields CDR1 SGHTA and CDR2 FQGTGA. The CDR3 contains 16 residues.

J is TRBJ1-4 and V is TRBV30; 10 bases are shared with TRBD1. The trim removed 5 bases at V and 8 bases at J, leaving 2 bases unmatched. This CDR3 contains 12 residues. CDR1 GTSNPN and CDR2 SVGIG come from the germline V gene (reference sequence). DNA of the CDR3: TGTGCCTGGGGACAGGGGGGGGAAAAACTGTTTTTT. This translates into CAWGQGGEKLFF.

The chain recombines TRBV27 with TRBJ2-6; TRBD1 aligns across 7 bases. CDR3 length: 18 amino acids. Germline V CDR1 and CDR2: MNHEY, SMNVEV (reference sequence). The V segment lost 4 bases and the J segment 1 base; nucleotides outside the gene matches: 10. DNA of the CDR3: TGTGCCAGCAGTTCCTTCGTGACAGGGCCATCTGGGGCCAACGTCCTGACTTTC. Translation: CASSSFVTGPSGANVLTF.

V usage is TRBV12-3 or TRBV12-4 and J usage is TRBJ1-2; a possible D gene is TRBD1 (5 bases). Trimming removed 3 bases from V and 8 bases from J, with 13 bases in between. The CDR3 spans 13 residues. CDR3 nucleotide sequence: TGTGCCAGCAGTTTTGGGGCAGGGCCCGGCTACACCTTC. Encoded protein: CASSFGAGPGYTF.

V and J are TRBV11-2 and TRBJ2-3; D gene ambiguous. The germline V and J ends were trimmed by 0 bases and 3 bases, with 4 bases remaining between them. Germline V gene sequence: CDR1 SGHAT, CDR2 FQNNGV. The CDR3 consists of 13 residues. This CDR3 reads CASSLDRTDTQYF. CDR3 coding DNA: TGTGCCAGCAGCTTAGATCGGACAGATACGCAGTATTTT.

The J gene is TRBJ2-5, the V gene TRBV29-1, with 7 positions matching TRBD2. V gave up 7 bases and J gave up 3 bases; unmatched junction bases: 5. Germline-derived CDR1 and CDR2 are SQVTM and ANQGSEA. The CDR3 loop spans 12 amino acids. The DNA of the CDR3 is TGCAGCGGGCGGGGGTCCAAAGAGACCCAGTACTTC. This translates into CSGRGSKETQYF.

About this clone: The identical CDR3 is also encoded by other nucleotide sequences in the sample. This chain links TRBV12-3 or TRBV12-4 with TRBJ2-7; D is uncertain. The CDR3 consists of 12 residues. Trimming removed 2 bases at V and 3 bases at J, with 5 bases between. As DNA, the CDR3 is TGTGCCAGCAGTTTATGGAGCTACGAGCAGTACTTC. Encoded protein: CASSLWSYEQYF.

The V gene is TRBV10-3, the J gene TRBJ1-1, with TRBD1 matching 7 bases. CDR3 size: 14 residues. V lost 4 bases and J lost 5; bases outside the gene matches: 7. CDR1 and CDR2 (germline): ENHRY, SYGVKD. This CDR3 reads CAISGSAGGTEAFF. For the CDR3, the DNA is TGTGCCATCAGTGGGTCCGCAGGGGGAACTGAAGCTTTCTTT.

A few counts support this clone. The V gene is TRBV3-1 (or the pseudogene TRBV3-2), the J gene TRBJ2-7; TRBD2 might be the D (5 bases). The CDR3 sequence is 15 residues long. Germline V gives CDR1 LGHDT, CDR2 YNNKEL (reference sequence). Between the trimmed V and J ends, which lost 4 bases and 0 bases, there was a span of 13 bases. Written as DNA, the CDR3 is TGTGCCAGCAGCCCACTCCTTGGGAGCTCCTACGAGCAGTACTTC. Amino acid sequence: CASSPLLGSSYEQYF.

The V gene is TRBV7-9, the J gene TRBJ2-7; 7 bases align to TRBD2. With V trimmed by 5 bases and J by 0 bases, 4 bases remained unmatched. The CDR3 totals 14 residues. From germline, CDR1 is SEHNR and CDR2 FQNEAQ (reference sequence). CDR3 sequence: CASSLRGDSYEQYF. In DNA, the CDR3 is TGTGCCAGCAGCCTACGGGGGGACTCCTACGAGCAGTACTTC.